This T cell receptor beta chain was recorded in a study of cytomegalovirus exposure and HLA in healthy donors. Some clones are missing from TCRdb's copy, which holds only in-frame ones; the method was immunoSEQ multiplex PCR. The sample shows about 160,000 clones, roughly 90% of them seen only once. Germline loops: CDR1 MRHNA, CDR2 SNTAGT. CDR3 length equals 13 residues. V was clipped by 4 bases and J by 4 bases, with 10 bases between them. This clone was counted only a few times. The clonotype comes from a woman aged 18 to 35 in good health and CMV-seronegative. V usage is TRBV6-4 and J usage is TRBJ1-1; tentatively, D is TRBD1 (6 bases). The specimen sequenced was PBMCs. CDR3 sequence (DNA): TGTGCCAGCAGTGCAGGGGTAGGCACTGAAGCTTTCTTT. Amino acids: CASSAGVGTEAFF.